The 5 T cell receptor beta chains presented below share a single source sample, sequenced in a study of T cell clones after liver transplantation. The assay was immunoSEQ multiplex PCR, and TCRdb's table has in-frame clones only and misses some. The sample lists 50,000 or so clones; 55% to 75% were seen once. Here the sequenced sample was CD4+ T cells from blood, taken approximately 54 months after liver transplant. The receptors stem from a human patient who received a liver transplant. Some T cells could come from the graft donor.

Many counts were recorded for this clone. This chain joins TRBV7-8 and TRBJ1-3; no clear D. The germline CDR1 and CDR2 sequences are SGHVS and FQNEAQ. This CDR3 has 14 residues. Trimming took 2 bases from V and 8 from J, leaving 13 bases between them. CDR3 bases: TGTGCCAGCAGCTTAAACGTTATCGGGCACACCATATATTTT. It specifies CASSLNVIGHTIYF.

In this sample, this clone turned up a few times. The chain recombines TRBV6-1 with TRBJ2-3, with 11 positions matching TRBD2. The CDR3 has 16 residues. Germline assignment: CDR1 MNHNS and CDR2 SASEGT. Trimming removed 3 bases from V and 4 bases from J; junction bases left unmatched: 6. The CDR3 DNA follows: TGTGCCAGCAGTGACCCTAGCGGGGGGCGGGCAGATACGCAGTATTTT. Protein: CASSDPSGGRADTQYF.

The CDR3 DNA sequence: TGTGCCATCAGTTTAGGGCCAGGGGACTCTGGTGGCTACACCTTC. It codes for CAISLGPGDSGGYTF. This rearrangement joins TRBV10-3 to TRBJ1-2; a weak D match, TRBD1 (6 bases). Germline assignment: CDR1 ENHRY and CDR2 SYGVKD. Trimming pared 5 bases from V and 7 bases from J, leaving 20 bases between. This CDR3 region has 15 residues.

The chain employs TRBV30 and TRBJ2-1; D assignment may be TRBD1 or TRBD2 (5 bases each). The ends were cut back, 2 bases at V and 4 bases at J, with 9 bases in the middle. The CDR3 is 13 residues long. In germline, CDR1 is GTSNPN, CDR2 SVGIG (reference sequence). The CDR3 nucleotides read TGTGCCTGGAGTCGGGGCAGGTACAATGAGCAGTTCTTC. As protein: CAWSRGRYNEQFF.

This chain links TRBV28 with TRBJ1-1; D is perhaps TRBD1 (6 bases). Germline V gene data show CDR1 as MDHEN and CDR2 as SYDVKM. The CDR3 sequence is 15 residues long. V lost 5 bases and J lost 4, with 17 bases in between. CDR3: CASSPQLGGATEAFF. In nucleotides, the CDR3 is TGTGCCAGCAGTCCTCAATTAGGGGGTGCCACTGAAGCTTTCTTT. Using reference TRBV28 and TRBJ1-1 for the parts outside the CDR3, the full variable domain is DVKVTQSSRYLVKRTGEKVFLECVQDMDHENMFWYRQDPGLGLRLIYFSYDVKMKEKGDIPEGYSVSREKKERFSLILESASTNQTSMYLCASSPQLGGATEAFFGQGTRLTVV.